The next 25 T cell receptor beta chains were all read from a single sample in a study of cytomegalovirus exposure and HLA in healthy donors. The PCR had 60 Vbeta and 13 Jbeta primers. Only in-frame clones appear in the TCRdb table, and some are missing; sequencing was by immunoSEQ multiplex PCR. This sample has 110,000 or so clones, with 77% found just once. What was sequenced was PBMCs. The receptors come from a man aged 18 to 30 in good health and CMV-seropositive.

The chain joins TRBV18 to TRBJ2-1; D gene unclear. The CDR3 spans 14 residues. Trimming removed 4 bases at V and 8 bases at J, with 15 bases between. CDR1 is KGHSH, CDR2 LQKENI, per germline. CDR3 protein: CASSLTLTGDEQFF. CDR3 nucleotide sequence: TGTGCCAGCTCACTAACCCTAACCGGTGATGAGCAGTTCTTC.

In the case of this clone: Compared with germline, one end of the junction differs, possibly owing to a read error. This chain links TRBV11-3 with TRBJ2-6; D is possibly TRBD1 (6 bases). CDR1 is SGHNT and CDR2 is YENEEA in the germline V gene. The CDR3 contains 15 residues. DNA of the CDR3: TGTGCCAGCAGTACACAGGGCTCTGGGGCCAACGGCCTGACTTTC. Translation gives CASSTQGSGANGLTF.

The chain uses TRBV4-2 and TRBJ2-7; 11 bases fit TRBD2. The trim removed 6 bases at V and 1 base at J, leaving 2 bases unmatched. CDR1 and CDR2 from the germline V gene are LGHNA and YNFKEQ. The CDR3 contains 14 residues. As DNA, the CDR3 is TGTGCCAGCAGGGCTAGCGGGGGGTCCTACGAGCAGTACTTC. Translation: CASRASGGSYEQYF.

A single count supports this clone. The CDR3 loop is CASSLPTDYEQYF. As DNA, the CDR3 is TGTGCCAGCAGTTTACCCACAGACTACGAGCAGTACTTC. This chain links TRBV28 with TRBJ2-7; D is uncertain. The CDR3 length is 13 residues. V shed 2 bases and J shed 3 bases, with 8 bases lying between them. Germline CDR1 MDHEN, CDR2 SYDVKM.

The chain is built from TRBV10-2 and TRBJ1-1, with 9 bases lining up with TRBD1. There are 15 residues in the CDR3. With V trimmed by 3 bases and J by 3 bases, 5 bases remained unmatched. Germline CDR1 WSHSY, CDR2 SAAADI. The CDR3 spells CASSDGDREDTEAFF. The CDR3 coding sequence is TGCGCCAGCAGTGATGGGGACAGGGAGGACACTGAAGCTTTCTTT.

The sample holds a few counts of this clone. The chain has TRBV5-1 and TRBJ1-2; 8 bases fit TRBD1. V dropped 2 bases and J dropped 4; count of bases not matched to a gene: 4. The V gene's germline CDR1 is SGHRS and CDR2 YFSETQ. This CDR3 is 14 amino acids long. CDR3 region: CASSLGQGTYGYTF. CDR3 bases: TGCGCCAGCAGCTTAGGACAGGGAACCTATGGCTACACCTTC.

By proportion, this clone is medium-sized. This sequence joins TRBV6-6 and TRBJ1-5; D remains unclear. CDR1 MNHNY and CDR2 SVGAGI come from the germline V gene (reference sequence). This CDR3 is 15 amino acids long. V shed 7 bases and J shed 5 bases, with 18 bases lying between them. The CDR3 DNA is TGTGCCAGCACCACCCCCGGCCGAGGATATCAGCCCCAGCATTTT. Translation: CASTTPGRGYQPQHF.

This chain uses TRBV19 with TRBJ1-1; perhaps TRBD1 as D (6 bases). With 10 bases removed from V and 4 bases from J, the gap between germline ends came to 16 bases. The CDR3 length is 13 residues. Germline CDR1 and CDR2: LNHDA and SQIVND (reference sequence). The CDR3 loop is CATAWGLGTEAFF. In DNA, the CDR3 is TGTGCCACCGCCTGGGGGCTGGGCACTGAAGCTTTCTTT.

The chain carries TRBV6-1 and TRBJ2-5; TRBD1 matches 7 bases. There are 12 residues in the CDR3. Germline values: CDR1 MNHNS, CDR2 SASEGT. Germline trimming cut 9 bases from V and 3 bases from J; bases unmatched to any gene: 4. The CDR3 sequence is CARNTGEETQYF. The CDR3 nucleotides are TGTGCCAGGAACACAGGGGAAGAGACCCAGTACTTC.

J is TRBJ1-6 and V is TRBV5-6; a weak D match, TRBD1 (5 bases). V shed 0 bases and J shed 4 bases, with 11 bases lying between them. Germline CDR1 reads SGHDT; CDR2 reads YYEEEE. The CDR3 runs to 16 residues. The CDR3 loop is CASSLGGRPYNSPLHF. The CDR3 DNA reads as TGTGCCAGCAGCTTGGGGGGCAGGCCTTATAATTCACCCCTCCACTTT.

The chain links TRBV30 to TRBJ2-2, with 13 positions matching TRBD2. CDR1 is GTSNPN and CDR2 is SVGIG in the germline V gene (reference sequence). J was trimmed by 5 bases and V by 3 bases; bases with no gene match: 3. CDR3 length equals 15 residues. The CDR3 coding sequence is TGTGCCTGGAGGGGGACTAGCGGGGTTACCGGGGAGCTGTTTTTT. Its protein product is CAWRGTSGVTGELFF.

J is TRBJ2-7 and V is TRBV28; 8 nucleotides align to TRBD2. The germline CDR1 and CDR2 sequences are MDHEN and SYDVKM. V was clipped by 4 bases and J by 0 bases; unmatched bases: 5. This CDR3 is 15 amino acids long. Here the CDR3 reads CASSSGGADSYEQYF. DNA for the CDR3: TGTGCCAGCAGTTCCGGGGGGGCCGACTCCTACGAGCAGTACTTC.

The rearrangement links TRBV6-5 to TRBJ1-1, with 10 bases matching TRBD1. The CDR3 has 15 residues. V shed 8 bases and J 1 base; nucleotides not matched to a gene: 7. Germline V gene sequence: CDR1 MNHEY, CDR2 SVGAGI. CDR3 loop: CASLAWDRGNTEAFF. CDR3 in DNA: TGTGCCAGCCTAGCCTGGGACAGGGGGAACACTGAAGCTTTCTTT.

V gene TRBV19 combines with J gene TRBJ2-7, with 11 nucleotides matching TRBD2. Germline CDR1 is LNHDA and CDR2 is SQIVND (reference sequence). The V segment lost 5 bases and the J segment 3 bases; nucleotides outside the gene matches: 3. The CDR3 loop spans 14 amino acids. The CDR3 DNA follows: TGTGCCAGTAGTCTAGCGGGGGGTTTCTACGAGCAGTACTTC. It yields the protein CASSLAGGFYEQYF. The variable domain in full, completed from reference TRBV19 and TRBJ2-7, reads DGGITQSPKYLFRKEGQNVTLSCEQNLNHDAMYWYRQDPGQGLRLIYYSQIVNDFQKGDIAEGYSVSREKKESFPLTVTSAQKNPTAFYLCASSLAGGFYEQYFGPGTRLTVT.

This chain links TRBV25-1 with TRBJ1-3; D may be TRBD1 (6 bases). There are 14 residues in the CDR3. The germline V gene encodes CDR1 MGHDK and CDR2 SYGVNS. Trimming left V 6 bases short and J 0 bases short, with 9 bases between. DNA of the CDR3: TGTGCCAGCAGACGGGACAACTCTGGAAACACCATATATTTT. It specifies CASRRDNSGNTIYF.

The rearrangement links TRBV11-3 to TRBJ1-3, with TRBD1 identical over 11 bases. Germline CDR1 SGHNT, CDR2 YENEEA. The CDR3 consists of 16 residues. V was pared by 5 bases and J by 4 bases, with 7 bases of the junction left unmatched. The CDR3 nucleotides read TGTGCCAGCAGCCCGGGACAGGGGGTTTCCGGAAACACCATATATTTT. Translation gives CASSPGQGVSGNTIYF. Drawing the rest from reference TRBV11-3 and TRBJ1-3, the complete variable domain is EAGVVQSPRYKIIEKKQPVAFWCNPISGHNTLYWYLQNLGQGPELLIRYENEEAVDDSQLPKDRFSAERLKGVDSTLKIQPAELGDSAVYLCASSPGQGVSGNTIYFGEGSWLTVV.

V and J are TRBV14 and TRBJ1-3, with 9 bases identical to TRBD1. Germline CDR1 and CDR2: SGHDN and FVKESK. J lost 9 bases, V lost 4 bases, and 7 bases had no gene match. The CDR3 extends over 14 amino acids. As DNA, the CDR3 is TGTGCCAGCAGCCGGGACAGGGAGGTTTCCACCATATATTTT. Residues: CASSRDREVSTIYF.

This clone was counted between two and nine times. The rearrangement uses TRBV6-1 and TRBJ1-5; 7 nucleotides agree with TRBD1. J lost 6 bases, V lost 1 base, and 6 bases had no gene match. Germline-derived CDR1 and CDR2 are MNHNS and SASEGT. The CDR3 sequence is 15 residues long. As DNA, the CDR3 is TGTGCCAGCAGTGAAGGAATAGGGGGCGGTCAGCCCCAGCATTTT. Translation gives CASSEGIGGGQPQHF.

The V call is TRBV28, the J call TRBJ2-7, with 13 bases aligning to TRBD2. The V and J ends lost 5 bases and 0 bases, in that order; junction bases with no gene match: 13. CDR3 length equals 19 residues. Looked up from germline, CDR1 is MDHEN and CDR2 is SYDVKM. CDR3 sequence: CASSQGLAGAIGSSYEQYF. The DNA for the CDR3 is TGTGCCAGCAGTCAAGGACTAGCGGGGGCCATCGGCTCCTCCTACGAGCAGTACTTC.

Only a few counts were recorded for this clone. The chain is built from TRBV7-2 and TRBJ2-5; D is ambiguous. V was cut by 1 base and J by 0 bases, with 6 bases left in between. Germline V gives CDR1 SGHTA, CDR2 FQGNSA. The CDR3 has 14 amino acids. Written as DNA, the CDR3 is TGTGCCAGCAGCTTAGTGCGGAACCAAGAGACCCAGTACTTC. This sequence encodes CASSLVRNQETQYF.

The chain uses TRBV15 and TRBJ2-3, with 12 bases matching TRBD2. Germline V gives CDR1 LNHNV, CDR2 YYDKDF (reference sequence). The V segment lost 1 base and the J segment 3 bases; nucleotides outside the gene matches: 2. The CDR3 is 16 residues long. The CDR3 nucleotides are TGTGCCACCAGCAGAGGACTAGCGGGGGAAACAGATACGCAGTATTTT. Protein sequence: CATSRGLAGETDTQYF.

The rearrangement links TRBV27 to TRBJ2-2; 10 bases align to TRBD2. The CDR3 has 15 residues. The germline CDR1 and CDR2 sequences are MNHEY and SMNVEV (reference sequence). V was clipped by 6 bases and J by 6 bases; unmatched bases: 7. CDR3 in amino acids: CASSQREGHPGELFF. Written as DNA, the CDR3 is TGTGCCAGCAGCCAGCGGGAGGGCCACCCCGGGGAGCTGTTTTTT.

CDR3 coding DNA: TGTGCCAGCTCAGCGACAGGGCTTTGGAGCAATCAGCCCCAGCATTTT. Its protein is CASSATGLWSNQPQHF. The J gene is TRBJ1-5, the V gene TRBV18; 7 nucleotides align to TRBD1. V gave up 5 bases and J gave up 1 base; unmatched junction bases: 8. Germline loops: CDR1 KGHSH, CDR2 LQKENI. The CDR3 covers 16 residues.

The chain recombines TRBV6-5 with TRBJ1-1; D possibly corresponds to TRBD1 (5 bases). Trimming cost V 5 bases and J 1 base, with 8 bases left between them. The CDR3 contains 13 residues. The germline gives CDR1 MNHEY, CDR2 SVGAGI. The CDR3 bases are TGTGCCAGCAGTCATCAGGGGAACACTGAAGCTTTCTTT. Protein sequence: CASSHQGNTEAFF.

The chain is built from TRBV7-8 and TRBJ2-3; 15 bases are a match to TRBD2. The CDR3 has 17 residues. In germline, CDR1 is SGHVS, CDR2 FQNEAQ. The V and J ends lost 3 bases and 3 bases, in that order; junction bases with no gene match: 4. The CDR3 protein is CASSLGLAGGGTDTQYF. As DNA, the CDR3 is TGTGCCAGCAGCTTGGGACTAGCGGGGGGAGGTACAGATACGCAGTATTTT.